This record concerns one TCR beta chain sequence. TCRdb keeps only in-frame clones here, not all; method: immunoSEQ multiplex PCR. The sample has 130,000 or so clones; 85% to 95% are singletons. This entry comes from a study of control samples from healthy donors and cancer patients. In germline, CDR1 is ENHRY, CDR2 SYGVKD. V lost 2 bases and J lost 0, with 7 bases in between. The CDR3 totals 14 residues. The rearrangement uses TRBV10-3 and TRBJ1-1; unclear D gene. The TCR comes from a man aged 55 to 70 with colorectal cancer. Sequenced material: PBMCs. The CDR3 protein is CAISEDGVNTEAFF. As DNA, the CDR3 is TGTGCCATCAGTGAGGACGGCGTGAACACTGAAGCTTTCTTT.